These 8 T cell receptor beta chains were sequenced from one sample in a study of yellow fever vaccine responses in identical twins. Via MiXCR, TCRdb re-called the RT-PCR reads, giving one row per CDR3 protein. This repertoire shows more than 2,500 distinct CDR3 sequences, about nine tenths found once; its top ten account for around 2.3%. Sample: T cells from blood (PBMCs), unsorted or a sorted subset (not recorded which), taken before or after yellow fever vaccination (not recorded which). The receptors originated from a woman aged 18-29 years who received the yellow fever vaccine.

This chain uses TRBV18 with TRBJ2-1; 10 positions match TRBD2. Germline lookup yields CDR1 KGHSH and CDR2 LQKENI. This CDR3 is 14 amino acids long. V lost 3 bases and J lost 5; bases outside the gene matches: 1. CDR3 sequence (DNA): TGTGCCAGCTCACCGGGACTAGCGAACAATGAGCAGTTCTTC. Its protein is CASSPGLANNEQFF.

This clonotype has more than one count but fewer than ten. The genes are TRBV11-1 and TRBJ2-1; the match to TRBD2 covers 10 bases. CDR3 length equals 17 residues. J gave up 7 bases and V 3 bases, and 12 bases lay outside the gene matches. CDR1 SGHAT and CDR2 FQDESV come from the germline V gene (reference sequence). CDR3 loop: CASSFGGASGSSNEQFF. CDR3 nucleotide sequence: TGTGCCAGCAGCTTCGGGGGAGCTAGCGGGAGTTCAAATGAGCAGTTCTTC. The full variable domain, completed using reference TRBV11-1 and TRBJ2-1, is EAEVAQSPRYKITEKSQAVAFWCDPISGHATLYWYRQILGQGPELLVQFQDESVVDDSQLPKDRFSAERLKGVDSTLKIQPAELGDSAMYLCASSFGGASGSSNEQFFGPGTRLTVL.

The chain links TRBV10-1 to TRBJ2-1, with 11 nucleotides matching TRBD2. The germline V gene has CDR1 WNHNN and CDR2 SYGVQD (reference sequence). The V segment lost 2 bases and the J segment 3 bases; nucleotides outside the gene matches: 3. The CDR3 totals 16 residues. The chain's CDR3 is CASSETGLAGYNEQFF. The DNA of the CDR3 is TGCGCCAGCAGTGAGACAGGACTAGCGGGCTACAATGAGCAGTTCTTC.

The rearrangement uses TRBV5-1 and TRBJ2-3; D perhaps matches TRBD2 (5 bases). CDR1 and CDR2 from the germline V gene are SGHRS and YFSETQ. The CDR3 spans 13 residues. Deletions cut 5 bases from V and 2 bases from J, with 9 bases between. The CDR3 DNA sequence: TGCGCCAGCAGGCCGGGATCCACAGATACGCAGTATTTT. Translation gives CASRPGSTDTQYF.

This clonotype appeared a single time. The chain combines TRBV18 with TRBJ1-1, with D perhaps matching TRBD1 (5 bases). Trimming took 3 bases from V and 5 from J, leaving 7 bases between them. CDR1 KGHSH and CDR2 LQKENI come from the germline V gene. This CDR3 has 12 residues. The CDR3 DNA reads as TGTGCCAGCTCACCGGGGGAGACTGAAGCTTTCTTT. This sequence encodes CASSPGETEAFF.

This clonotype was recorded once. CDR3 coding DNA: TGTGCCAGCAGCCCAATTAATCGTGATGCAGAGACCCAGTACTTC. Its protein is CASSPINRDAETQYF. V usage is TRBV11-1 and J usage is TRBJ2-5; D gene uncertain. V was trimmed by 5 bases and J by 4 bases, leaving 17 bases between them. Germline V CDR1 and CDR2: SGHAT, FQDESV (reference sequence). This CDR3 region has 15 residues.

The chain employs TRBV28 and TRBJ2-7; 10 bases are a match to TRBD2. The CDR3 is 15 residues long. The V and J ends lost 4 bases and 4 bases, in that order; junction bases with no gene match: 7. CDR1 is MDHEN, CDR2 SYDVKM, per germline. The CDR3 sequence: CASSSPASGRYEQYF. The CDR3, as DNA: TGTGCCAGCAGTTCCCCCGCTAGCGGGAGATACGAGCAGTACTTC.

This sequence joins TRBV2 and TRBJ2-7, with D perhaps given as TRBD1 or TRBD2 (5 bases each). Trimming took off 7 bases at V and 5 bases at J, with 15 bases between the two ends. CDR3 size: 13 residues. Per germline, CDR1 SNHLY and CDR2 FYNNEI. The CDR3 bases are TGTGCCAGCATCAAGGGGACGGAGAACGAGCAGTACTTC. Amino acid sequence: CASIKGTENEQYF.